Listed here are 32 T cell receptor beta chains from one sample, sequenced in a study of cytomegalovirus exposure and HLA in healthy donors. The PCR ran on 60 Vbeta and 13 Jbeta primers. Sequenced by immunoSEQ multiplex PCR; TCRdb stores in-frame clones only, minus some. This table holds 150,000 to 200,000 clones, around 78% found once. Sequenced: PBMCs. These receptors all stem from a woman between 40 and 50 years old in good health and CMV-seronegative.

V gene TRBV5-1 combines with J gene TRBJ2-7, with D possibly TRBD2 on 5 matching bases. V lost 1 base to trimming and J lost 5 bases, with 13 bases between them. Germline V gene sequence: CDR1 SGHRS, CDR2 YFSETQ. The CDR3 is 14 residues long. The CDR3 region is CASSLSRAWDEQYF. The CDR3 DNA reads TGCGCCAGCAGCTTGTCGCGGGCCTGGGACGAGCAGTACTTC.

The genes are TRBV5-1 and TRBJ1-5, with a weak D call TRBD1 (5 bases). CDR3 length: 15 residues. Germline CDR1 is SGHRS and CDR2 is YFSETQ. The ends were cut back, 3 bases at V and 4 bases at J, with 14 bases in the middle. In DNA, the CDR3 is TGCGCCAGCAGCTCTCAAGGAGGGGTTAATCAGCCCCAGCATTTT. It is translated as CASSSQGGVNQPQHF.

The chain carries TRBV2 and TRBJ1-2, with D possibly matching TRBD1 (6 bases). From germline, CDR1 is SNHLY and CDR2 FYNNEI. The CDR3 runs to 17 residues. V was trimmed by 6 bases and J by 6 bases, leaving 26 bases between them. The DNA for the CDR3 is TGTGCCAGCAGCTCGACAAACCCTAAACCGGACAGCGATGGCTACACCTTC. As protein: CASSSTNPKPDSDGYTF.

The chain recombines TRBV27 with TRBJ2-7; 7 nucleotides align to TRBD2. Germline CDR1 MNHEY, CDR2 SMNVEV (reference sequence). The CDR3 totals 14 residues. Trimming removed 6 bases from V and 1 base from J; junction bases left unmatched: 6. The CDR3 DNA follows: TGTGCCAGCAGGCTAGCGGTGTTTTCCTACGAGCAGTACTTC. Translating gives CASRLAVFSYEQYF.

The chain employs TRBV12-5 and TRBJ1-1; D is possibly TRBD1 (5 bases). The CDR3 totals 17 residues. Germline loops: CDR1 LGHNT, CDR2 FRNRAP. V was cut by 5 bases and J by 0 bases, with 19 bases left in between. CDR3 in DNA: TGTGCTAGTGGTCCGGGGGGTACAGGCTCGATGAACACTGAAGCTTTCTTT. This gives the protein CASGPGGTGSMNTEAFF.

The rearrangement uses TRBV29-1 and TRBJ2-2; D is unclear. Germline lookup yields CDR1 SQVTM and CDR2 ANQGSEA. This CDR3 is 13 amino acids long. The V gene lost 4 bases and the J gene lost 0 bases, with 6 bases spanning the gap. The DNA for the CDR3 is TGCAGCGTTGGAGACGCGAACACCGGGGAGCTGTTTTTT. Amino acid sequence: CSVGDANTGELFF.

This chain joins TRBV19 and TRBJ1-1; TRBD1 might be the D (5 bases). V dropped 5 bases and J dropped 4 bases, with 14 bases sitting between them. Germline assignment: CDR1 LNHDA and CDR2 SQIVND (reference sequence). CDR3 size: 14 residues. CDR3 sequence reads: CASSRDSPLTEAFF. The CDR3 coding sequence is TGTGCCAGTAGTCGTGACAGTCCTCTCACTGAAGCTTTCTTT.

This chain joins TRBV5-1 and TRBJ2-7; D is perhaps TRBD1 (5 bases). Per the germline V gene, CDR1 is SGHRS and CDR2 is YFSETQ. The CDR3 spans 18 residues. V gave up 0 bases and J gave up 4 bases, with 23 bases separating them. The CDR3 DNA sequence: TGCGCCAGCAGCTTGGGACCAGGAAAGGCAGGGAAAGGATACGAGCAGTACTTC. Protein: CASSLGPGKAGKGYEQYF.

The chain uses TRBV18 and TRBJ2-3; 8 nucleotides line up with TRBD1. This CDR3 spans 14 amino acids. Germline values: CDR1 KGHSH, CDR2 LQKENI. Unmatched junction bases numbered 0, after V lost 0 bases and J lost 4 bases. The CDR3 here is CASSPPQGADTQYF. The DNA of the CDR3 is TGTGCCAGCTCACCACCACAGGGGGCAGATACGCAGTATTTT.

This clone has only one observation. The chain couples TRBV30 to TRBJ2-3, with a weak D call TRBD1 (5 bases). Trimming took 3 bases from V and 6 from J, leaving 10 bases between them. The germline V gene encodes CDR1 GTSNPN and CDR2 SVGIG (reference sequence). This CDR3 spans 12 amino acids. The CDR3 region has the DNA TGTGCCTGGAGCGCGGACATTGATACGCAGTATTTT. This gives the protein CAWSADIDTQYF.

The rearrangement links TRBV19 to TRBJ1-5; D possibly corresponds to TRBD1 (5 bases). V was shortened by 3 bases and J by 6 bases, with 15 bases between the two germline ends. The CDR3 consists of 15 residues. The germline V gene has CDR1 LNHDA and CDR2 SQIVND (reference sequence). CDR3 in DNA: TGTGCCAGTAGTATTAAATGGGGGGTACTTCAGCCCCAGCATTTT. This codes for CASSIKWGVLQPQHF.

The genes are TRBV9 and TRBJ1-4, with TRBD1 as a possible D gene (5 bases). Trimming shortened V by 5 bases and J by 2 bases, and 13 bases separated the two germline ends. Per the germline V gene, CDR1 is SGDLS and CDR2 is YYNGEE. The CDR3 extends over 15 amino acids. The CDR3 bases are TGTGCCAGCAGTGCCTGGGGGGGGACTAATGAAAAACTGTTTTTT. Translation: CASSAWGGTNEKLFF.

This clone has just one count. The rearrangement uses TRBV15 and TRBJ2-2, with D unresolved. Trimming removed 0 bases from V and 5 bases from J, with 10 bases in between. The CDR3 extends over 15 amino acids. Germline values: CDR1 LNHNV, CDR2 YYDKDF (reference sequence). The DNA of the CDR3 is TGTGCCACCAGCAGAGACAAAGTACTGACCGGGGAGCTGTTTTTT. This encodes CATSRDKVLTGELFF.

The chain joins TRBV19 to TRBJ1-2; a weak D match, TRBD1 (6 bases). The CDR3 is 15 amino acids. Germline V gene sequence: CDR1 LNHDA, CDR2 SQIVND (reference sequence). The V and J ends lost 1 base and 4 bases respectively, with 13 bases between them. The CDR3, as DNA: TGTGCCAGTAGTATAGTCGGGTTGGACAGCTATGGCTACACCTTC. Translation: CASSIVGLDSYGYTF. The entire variable domain, with the rest obtained from reference TRBV19 and TRBJ1-2, is as follows: DGGITQSPKYLFRKEGQNVTLSCEQNLNHDAMYWYRQDPGQGLRLIYYSQIVNDFQKGDIAEGYSVSREKKESFPLTVTSAQKNPTAFYLCASSIVGLDSYGYTFGSGTRLTVV.

The chain carries TRBV7-8 and TRBJ2-7; 7 nucleotides line up with TRBD2. The CDR3 runs 14 residues. Losses at the gene ends were 4 bases for V and 2 bases for J; bases not matched to a gene: 5. Germline V gene data show CDR1 as SGHVS and CDR2 as FQNEAQ. The CDR3 coding sequence is TGTGCCAGCAGCTATAGCGGGTTAACCTACGAGCAGTACTTC. This codes for CASSYSGLTYEQYF. Drawing the rest from reference TRBV7-8 and TRBJ2-7, the complete variable domain is GAGVSQSPRYKVAKRGQDVALRCDPISGHVSLFWYQQALGQGPEFLTYFQNEAQLDKSGLPSDRFFAERPEGSVSTLKIQRTQQEDSAVYLCASSYSGLTYEQYFGPGTRLTVT.

V gene TRBV15 combines with J gene TRBJ2-6; D is perhaps TRBD1 (5 bases). V lost 3 bases, J lost 0 bases, and 12 bases lay in between. Germline CDR1 LNHNV, CDR2 YYDKDF (reference sequence). The CDR3 contains 17 residues. CDR3 protein: CATSRDTLSSGANVLTF. The CDR3 DNA reads TGTGCCACCAGCAGGGACACGTTGAGCTCTGGGGCCAACGTCCTGACTTTC.

The J gene is TRBJ2-3, the V gene TRBV30; a possible D gene is TRBD1 (6 bases). The germline V gene has CDR1 GTSNPN and CDR2 SVGIG (reference sequence). Between the trimmed V and J ends, which lost 1 base and 2 bases, there was a span of 19 bases. CDR3 size: 17 residues. The CDR3 here is CAWSARTAVLLTDTQYF. The CDR3 DNA reads TGTGCCTGGAGTGCGCGGACAGCGGTCCTTCTCACAGATACGCAGTATTTT.

The chain uses TRBV5-1 and TRBJ1-4; D may be TRBD1 (5 bases). Trimming pared 6 bases from V and 8 bases from J, leaving 17 bases between. This CDR3 is 14 amino acids long. The V gene's germline CDR1 is SGHRS and CDR2 YFSETQ. Written as DNA, the CDR3 is TGCGCCAGCAACGGGGACGGGAGCAGGGAAAAACTGTTTTTT. It translates to CASNGDGSREKLFF.

The V gene is TRBV30, the J gene TRBJ1-1; TRBD1 matches at 9 bases. CDR3 length: 11 residues. CDR1 is GTSNPN and CDR2 is SVGIG in the germline V gene (reference sequence). Trimming took 7 bases from V and 7 from J; bases not matched to a gene: 4. The chain's CDR3 is CALDRGIEAFF. As DNA, the CDR3 is TGTGCCTTGGACAGGGGAATTGAAGCTTTCTTT.

There are a few counts of this clone. The J gene is TRBJ2-1, the V gene TRBV27, with D possibly TRBD2 on 6 matching bases. V lost 5 bases and J lost 5, with 19 bases in between. This CDR3 comprises 16 residues. CDR1 and CDR2 (germline): MNHEY, SMNVEV (reference sequence). The CDR3 DNA reads as TGTGCCAGCAGTCTCAGACGGTATAGCGGAGACAATGAGCAGTTCTTC. Encoded protein: CASSLRRYSGDNEQFF.

The chain joins TRBV13 to TRBJ2-1; 11 nucleotides line up with TRBD2. This CDR3 has 16 residues. Per germline, CDR1 PRHDT and CDR2 FYEKMQ (reference sequence). V was pared by 5 bases and J by 8 bases, with 11 bases of the junction left unmatched. The CDR3 reads CASSPGIAGGPDEQFF. The CDR3 DNA is TGTGCCAGCAGCCCAGGAATAGCGGGAGGGCCTGATGAGCAGTTCTTC. The full variable domain, completed using reference TRBV13 and TRBJ2-1, is AAGVIQSPRHLIKEKRETATLKCYPIPRHDTVYWYQQGPGQDPQFLISFYEKMQSDKGSIPDRFSAQQFSDYHSELNMSSLELGDSALYFCASSPGIAGGPDEQFFGPGTRLTVL.

The chain carries TRBV5-3 and TRBJ2-3; possibly TRBD2 for D (5 bases). TRBV5-3 is annotated as an ORF whose role is uncertain. The CDR3 is 13 residues long. The V end was cut by 9 bases, the J end by 2 bases, with 13 bases between. CDR3 DNA sequence: TGTGCCAAGCGAGCGGAGTCCACAGATACGCAGTATTTT. Amino acid sequence: CAKRAESTDTQYF.

V gene TRBV7-2 combines with J gene TRBJ2-2; perhaps TRBD1 as D (6 bases). The CDR3 extends over 14 amino acids. The ends were cut back, 6 bases at V and 0 bases at J, with 8 bases in the middle. Germline V gene sequence: CDR1 SGHTA, CDR2 FQGNSA. CDR3 region: CASRQGANTGELFF. CDR3 sequence (DNA): TGTGCCAGCAGACAGGGAGCGAACACCGGGGAGCTGTTTTTT.

The gene calls are TRBV5-6 and TRBJ1-5; possible D gene TRBD1, 6 bases. V lost 4 bases, J lost 0 bases, and 17 bases lay in between. The CDR3 contains 17 residues. Germline lookup yields CDR1 SGHDT and CDR2 YYEEEE. This CDR3 is CASSHFRGSHSNQPQHF. The DNA for the CDR3 is TGTGCCAGCAGCCACTTTAGGGGGTCCCATAGCAATCAGCCCCAGCATTTT.

The chain joins TRBV28 to TRBJ2-1, with TRBD2 identical over 7 bases. Germline CDR1 MDHEN, CDR2 SYDVKM. Trimming at V came to 5 bases and at J to 6 bases, leaving 7 bases not matched to a gene. This CDR3 has 14 amino acids. CDR3 protein: CASSGGRSTNEQFF. CDR3 nucleotides: TGTGCCAGCAGTGGCGGGAGAAGCACCAATGAGCAGTTCTTC.

This clone was found a few times. V gene TRBV6-1 combines with J gene TRBJ1-2; unclear D gene. V was shortened by 7 bases and J by 1 base, with 13 bases between the two germline ends. CDR1 is MNHNS, CDR2 SASEGT, per germline. The CDR3 is 14 amino acids. CDR3 sequence reads: CASTPSNINYGYTF. The CDR3 DNA reads TGTGCCAGCACCCCGAGCAATATTAACTATGGCTACACCTTC.

V usage is TRBV7-3 and J usage is TRBJ2-5; 8 bases match TRBD2. Germline-derived CDR1 and CDR2 are SGHTA and FQGTGA. V shed 5 bases and J 4 bases; nucleotides not matched to a gene: 3. The length of the CDR3 is 13 residues. CDR3 bases: TGTGCCAGCAGCATTACTAGCGGAGAGACCCAGTACTTC. Translated, it gives CASSITSGETQYF.

This clone was observed a few times. The DNA for the CDR3 is TGTGCCAGCAGCCCAGGACAGGGGGACCAGACCCAGTACTTC. This sequence encodes CASSPGQGDQTQYF. The chain combines TRBV9 with TRBJ2-5; TRBD1 matches 10 bases. The CDR3 runs 14 residues. Germline CDR1 SGDLS, CDR2 YYNGEE. J lost 6 bases, V lost 4 bases, and 6 bases had no gene match.

The J gene is TRBJ2-1, the V gene TRBV6-1, with 13 bases that match TRBD2. Trimming at V came to 6 bases and at J to 9 bases, leaving 8 bases not matched to a gene. Germline V gene sequence: CDR1 MNHNS, CDR2 SASEGT. The CDR3 extends over 15 amino acids. Written as DNA, the CDR3 is TGTGCCAGCAGCGGACTAGCGGGAGAAGTAGGTGAGCAGTTCTTC. This encodes CASSGLAGEVGEQFF.

V usage is TRBV19 and J usage is TRBJ2-5; TRBD2 agrees at 11 bases. CDR3 length equals 15 residues. V lost 5 bases and J lost 1; bases outside the gene matches: 3. CDR1 and CDR2 from the germline V gene are LNHDA and SQIVND (reference sequence). The CDR3 DNA is TGTGCCAGTAGTCGACTAGCGGGGATCCAAGAGACCCAGTACTTC. Residues: CASSRLAGIQETQYF. The full variable domain, completed using reference TRBV19 and TRBJ2-5, is DGGITQSPKYLFRKEGQNVTLSCEQNLNHDAMYWYRQDPGQGLRLIYYSQIVNDFQKGDIAEGYSVSREKKESFPLTVTSAQKNPTAFYLCASSRLAGIQETQYFGPGTRLLVL.

V usage is TRBV19 and J usage is TRBJ1-1; tentative D call: TRBD1 (5 bases). This CDR3 comprises 13 residues. In germline, CDR1 is LNHDA, CDR2 SQIVND (reference sequence). The germline V and J ends were trimmed by 8 bases and 0 bases, with 10 bases remaining between them. This chain's CDR3 is CASQGPVNTEAFF. The CDR3 DNA reads TGTGCCAGTCAGGGTCCGGTGAACACTGAAGCTTTCTTT.

DNA for the CDR3: TGTGCCACCTTTAACTGGTACGAGCAGTACTTC. Amino acid sequence: CATFNWYEQYF. The V gene is TRBV15, the J gene TRBJ2-7, with no clear D. Germline V gene sequence: CDR1 LNHNV, CDR2 YYDKDF (reference sequence). Trimming pared 8 bases from V and 4 bases from J, leaving 9 bases between. There are 11 residues in the CDR3. The full variable domain, its missing parts supplied by reference TRBV15 and TRBJ2-7, is DAMVIQNPRYQVTQFGKPVTLSCSQTLNHNVMYWYQQKSSQAPKLLFHYYDKDFNNEADTPDNFQSRRPNTSFCFLDIRSPGLGDTAMYLCATFNWYEQYFGPGTRLTVT.